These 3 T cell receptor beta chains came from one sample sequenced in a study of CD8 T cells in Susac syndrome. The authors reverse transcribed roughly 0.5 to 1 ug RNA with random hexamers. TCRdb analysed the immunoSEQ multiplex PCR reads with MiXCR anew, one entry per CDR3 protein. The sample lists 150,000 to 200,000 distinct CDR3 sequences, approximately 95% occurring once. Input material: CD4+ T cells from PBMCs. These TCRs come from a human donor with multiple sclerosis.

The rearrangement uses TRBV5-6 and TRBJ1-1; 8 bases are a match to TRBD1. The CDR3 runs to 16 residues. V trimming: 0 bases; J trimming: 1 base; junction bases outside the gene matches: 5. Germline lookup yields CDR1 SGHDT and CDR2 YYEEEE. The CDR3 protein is CASSLGAGTGNTEAFF. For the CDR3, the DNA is TGTGCCAGCAGCTTGGGGGCCGGGACAGGGAACACTGAAGCTTTCTTT.

CDR3 sequence: CASSLVPGELFF. CDR3 nucleotides: TGCGCCAGCAGCCTGGTCCCCGGGGAGCTGTTTTTT. The chain combines TRBV5-1 with TRBJ2-2; no clear D gene. The V gene's germline CDR1 is SGHRS and CDR2 YFSETQ. The CDR3 is 12 amino acids. Trimming pared 4 bases from V and 6 bases from J, leaving 7 bases between.

The CDR3 reads CASSQGSRAGAHYEQYF. CDR3 coding DNA: TGTGCCAGCAGCCAAGGTTCAAGAGCGGGAGCCCACTACGAGCAGTACTTC. This chain links TRBV3-1 with TRBJ2-7; TRBD2 agrees at 8 bases. Trimming at V came to 1 base and at J to 3 bases, leaving 11 bases not matched to a gene. CDR1 is LGHDT, CDR2 YNNKEL, per germline (reference sequence). This CDR3 is 17 amino acids long.